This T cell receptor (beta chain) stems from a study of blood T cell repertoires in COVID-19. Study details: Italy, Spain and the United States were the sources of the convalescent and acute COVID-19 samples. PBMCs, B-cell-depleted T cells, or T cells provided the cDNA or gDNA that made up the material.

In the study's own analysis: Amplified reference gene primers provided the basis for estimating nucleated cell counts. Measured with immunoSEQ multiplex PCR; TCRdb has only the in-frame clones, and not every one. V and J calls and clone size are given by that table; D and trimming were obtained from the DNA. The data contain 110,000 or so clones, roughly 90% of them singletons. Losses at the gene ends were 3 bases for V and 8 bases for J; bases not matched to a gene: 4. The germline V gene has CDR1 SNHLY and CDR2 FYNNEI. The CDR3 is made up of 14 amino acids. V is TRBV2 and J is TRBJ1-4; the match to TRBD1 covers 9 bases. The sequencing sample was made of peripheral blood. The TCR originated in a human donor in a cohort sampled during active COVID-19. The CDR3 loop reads CASSEGTGKEKLFF. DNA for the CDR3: TGTGCCAGCAGTGAGGGGACAGGGAAGGAAAAACTGTTTTTT.